Listed below are T cell receptor beta chains from one sample, sequenced in a study of shared clonotypes between healthy human individuals. Only in-frame clones appear in the TCRdb table, and some are missing; sequencing was by immunoSEQ multiplex PCR. The table lists roughly 500,000 clones, about 96% of them singletons. Input material: naive CD4+ T cells sorted from blood. All receptors come from a woman between 25 and 40 years old in good health. CDR3s include the opening cysteine and the closing phenylalanine or tryptophan. The order of the fields is D gene, J gene, V gene, CDR3 length, clone size, CDR3 DNA, CDR3 protein. A D gene is named only where the DNA matches it firmly. Clone sizes are given selectively: once, few, many, or a class where the clone is expanded.

.	TRBJ2-1	TRBV28	17	.	TGTGCCAGCAGGGGGGGTGCGGGGTTGGGCTCCTACAATGAGCAGTTCTTC	CASRGGAGLGSYNEQFF
TRBD2	TRBJ2-1	TRBV5-6	15	.	TGTGCCAGCAGCTTGGCCACGGCTAGCGGGAGTTATCTGTTCTTC	CASSLATASGSYLFF
.	TRBJ1-4	TRBV28	13	.	TGTGCCAGTCGGGGCAGATTCCAAGAAAAACTGTTTTTT	CASRGRFQEKLFF
TRBD2	TRBJ2-6	TRBV28	16	.	TGTGCCAGCACTCCTCGGCGAGGTTTGGGGGGGAACGTCCTGACTTTC	CASTPRRGLGGNVLTF
.	TRBJ2-7	TRBV20-1	11	.	TGCAGTGCTAGTAAGCCCTACGAGCAGTACTTC	CSASKPYEQYF
.	TRBJ2-3	TRBV19	13	.	TGTGCCAGTAGTGGTCAGGGGTCGGATACGCAGTATTTT	CASSGQGSDTQYF
.	TRBJ2-6	TRBV7-3	15	.	TGTGCCAGCAGCCTAGACAGCTCTGGGGCCAACGTCCTGACTTTC	CASSLDSSGANVLTF
.	TRBJ2-5	TRBV27	13	.	TGTGCCAGCAGTAGGGTGGGGGTGGAGACCCAGTACTTC	CASSRVGVETQYF
TRBD1	TRBJ1-1	TRBV28	11	.	TGTGCCAGCAGTAGACAGGGTAAAGCTTTCTTT	CASSRQGKAFF
TRBD2	TRBJ2-1	TRBV27	17	.	TGTGCCAGCAGTTCCCCCCCCCTAGCGGGGATCTACAATGAGCAGTTCTTC	CASSSPPLAGIYNEQFF
TRBD2	TRBJ2-1	TRBV7-8	18	once	TGTGCCAGCAGCCTACAGCGAGCGGGGGGCAGCTCCTACAATGAGCAGTTCTTC	CASSLQRAGGSSYNEQFF
TRBD1	TRBJ2-3	TRBV2	16	.	TGTGCCGAAGGGGGACCGGGACAGCCGACCACAGATACGCAGTATTTT	CAEGGPGQPTTDTQYF
TRBD2	TRBJ2-1	TRBV28	15	.	TGTGCCAGCAGTTCCCCGGGGGAGGGGAGGAATGAGCAGTTCTTC	CASSSPGEGRNEQFF
TRBD2	TRBJ2-7	TRBV28	17	.	TGTGCCAGCAGTCGTGGACTAGTTTTTCTTGACTCCTACGAGCAGTACTTC	CASSRGLVFLDSYEQYF
TRBD2	TRBJ2-2	TRBV5-1	17	.	TGCGCCAGCAGCTCCTTCCAGGTAGCGGGGAACACCGGGGAGCTGTTTTTT	CASSSFQVAGNTGELFF
TRBD1	TRBJ1-4	TRBV10-2	13	.	TGCGCCAGCACCACAGGGGCCCATGAAAAACTGTTTTTT	CASTTGAHEKLFF
.	TRBJ2-1	TRBV28	13	.	TGTGCCAGCAGTTTACCCCTCGGAAATGGGCAGTTCTTC	CASSLPLGNGQFF
.	TRBJ1-2	TRBV5-4	13	.	TGTGCCAGCAGCTTGTTCGAAAACTATGGCTACACCTTC	CASSLFENYGYTF
.	TRBJ2-2	TRBV5-5	13	.	TGTGCCAGCAGCGGCGGGACAGCCGGGGAGCTGTTTTTT	CASSGGTAGELFF
.	TRBJ2-1	TRBV6-5	15	.	TGTGCCAGCAGGACTGGGACAAGCGGTCACAATGAGCAGTTCTTC	CASRTGTSGHNEQFF
TRBD1	TRBJ2-2	TRBV10-3	14	.	TGTGCCACGGCTAGGACAGGGCACACCGGGGAGCTGTTTTTT	CATARTGHTGELFF
.	TRBJ2-3	TRBV7-2	16	.	TGTGCCAGCAGCTTAGTGGCGGGGGCAGTAGTAGATACGCAGTATTTT	CASSLVAGAVVDTQYF
.	TRBJ1-2	TRBV10-3	14	.	TGTGCCATCAGGGGGGCCGGACAGAACTATGGCTACACCTTC	CAIRGAGQNYGYTF
.	TRBJ2-3	TRBV2	15	.	TGTGCCAGCAGGACCGTGGGCGTTAGCACAGATACGCAGTATTTT	CASRTVGVSTDTQYF
TRBD1	TRBJ1-2	TRBV27	17	.	TGTGCCAGCAGCCGGAGGGCCGGGACAGGTAGTAACTATGGCTACACCTTC	CASSRRAGTGSNYGYTF
TRBD2	TRBJ2-7	TRBV27	15	.	TGTGCCAGCAGTTTCATCCTGGGGGGGACCTACGAGCAGTACTTC	CASSFILGGTYEQYF
.	TRBJ2-1	TRBV28	14	.	TGTGCCAGCAGTTTCCGGGGAGACAAAAATGAGCAGTTCTTC	CASSFRGDKNEQFF
.	TRBJ2-2	TRBV19	12	.	TGTGCCAGTAGTATTATTCCCGGGGAGCTGTTTTTT	CASSIIPGELFF